The clone carrying this T cell receptor beta chain was seen a handful of times. These data originate in a study of glioma-infiltrating T cells after dendritic cell vaccination. The wider study: Patients had newly diagnosed or recurrent glioblastoma and received dendritic cell vaccines.

Trimming left V 7 bases short and J 2 bases short, with 18 bases between. The germline V gene has CDR1 MNHNS and CDR2 SASEGT. The CDR3 contains 15 residues. Indicated time point: after dendritic cell vaccination, including at tumor progression/relapse. Measured with immunoSEQ multiplex PCR; TCRdb has only the in-frame clones, and not every one. Of just under 100,000 clones listed, about 85% are singletons. The J gene is TRBJ2-7, the V gene TRBV6-1, with a tentative D call TRBD1 (5 bases). The TCR sequence derives from a human donor with glioblastoma. The starting material was blood, obtained after dendritic cell vaccination. The CDR3: CASILSDIGTYEQYF. The CDR3 nucleotides are TGTGCCAGCATATTGTCGGACATCGGAACCTACGAGCAGTACTTC.